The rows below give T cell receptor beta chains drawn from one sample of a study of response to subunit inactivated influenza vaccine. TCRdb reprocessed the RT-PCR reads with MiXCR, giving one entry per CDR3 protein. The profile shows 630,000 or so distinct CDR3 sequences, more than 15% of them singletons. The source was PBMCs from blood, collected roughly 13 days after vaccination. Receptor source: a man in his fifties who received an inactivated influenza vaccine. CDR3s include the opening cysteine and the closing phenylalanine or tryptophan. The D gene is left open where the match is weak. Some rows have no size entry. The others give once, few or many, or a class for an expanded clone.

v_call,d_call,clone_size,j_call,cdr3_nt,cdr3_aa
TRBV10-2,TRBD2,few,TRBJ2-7,TGCGCCAGCAGTCGAAGCGGGGGGGCCGAAGCCTACGAGCAGTACTTC,CASSRSGGAEAYEQYF
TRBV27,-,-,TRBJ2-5,TGTGCCAGCAGCAAACTCACCCTAGGAGGCCAAGAGACCCAGTACTTC,CASSKLTLGGQETQYF
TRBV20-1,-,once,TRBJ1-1,TGCAGTGCTAGAGATCTTGGGGTTCTTTTGAACACTGAAGCTTTCTTT,CSARDLGVLLNTEAFF
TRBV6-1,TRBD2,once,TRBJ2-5,TGTGCCAGCGGCGCAGGGACTAGCAGAGAGACCCAGTACTTC,CASGAGTSRETQYF
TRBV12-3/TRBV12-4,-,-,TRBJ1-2,TGTGCCAGCAGTCCTCTGACAGGCCACTATGGCTACACCTTC,CASSPLTGHYGYTF
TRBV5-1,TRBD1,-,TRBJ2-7,TGCGCCAGCAGCTTATGGACAGGGGAGCAGTACGAGCAGTACTTC,CASSLWTGEQYEQYF
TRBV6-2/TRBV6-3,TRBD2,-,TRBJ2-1,TGTGCCAACAGTCCGGGACTAGCGGGAGGGTGGAATGAGCAGTTCTTC,CANSPGLAGGWNEQFF
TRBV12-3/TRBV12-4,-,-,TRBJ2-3,TGTGCCAGCAGGTTCCTACAGAAGAACACAGATACGCAGTATTTT,CASRFLQKNTDTQYF
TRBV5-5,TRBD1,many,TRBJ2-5,TGTGCCAGCAGCGAAGGGACAGTACAAGAGACCCAGTACTTC,CASSEGTVQETQYF
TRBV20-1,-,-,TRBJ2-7,TGCAGTGCGACACTCACGACCGGAGAGCAGTACTTC,CSATLTTGEQYF
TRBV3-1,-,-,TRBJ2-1,TGTGCCAGCAGGTTGACCGGGACCCTCTCTAACAATGAGCAGTTCTTC,CASRLTGTLSNNEQFF
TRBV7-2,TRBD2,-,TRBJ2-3,TGTGCCAGCAGCACCCGAACTAGCGGAGGGACCACAGATACGCAGTATTTT,CASSTRTSGGTTDTQYF
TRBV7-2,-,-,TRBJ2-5,TGTGCCAGCAGCTCCACTAGGGCCGCCCAGTACTTC,CASSSTRAAQYF
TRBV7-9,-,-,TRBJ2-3,TGTGCCAGCAGCCGTCCGGGCGGGGGCCCAAGCACAGATACGCAGTATTTT,CASSRPGGGPSTDTQYF
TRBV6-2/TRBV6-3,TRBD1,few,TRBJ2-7,TGTGCCAGCAGTTTTATGGGACAGGTCTACGAGCAGTACTTC,CASSFMGQVYEQYF
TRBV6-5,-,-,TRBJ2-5,TGTGCCAGCAGCCAGGACAGGACCCAGTACTTC,CASSQDRTQYF
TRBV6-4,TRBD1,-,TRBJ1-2,TGTGCCAGCAAGGAGGGACAGAGCACTAACTATGGCTACACCTTC,CASKEGQSTNYGYTF
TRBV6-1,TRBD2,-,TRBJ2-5,TGTGCCAGCAACCGTGGGGGGGGACTAGCCGTTAAGTACTTC,CASNRGGGLAVKYF
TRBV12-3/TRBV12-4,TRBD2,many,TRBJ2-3,TGTGCCAGCAGTTTAGGCCTAGCGGACACAGATACGCAGTATTTT,CASSLGLADTDTQYF
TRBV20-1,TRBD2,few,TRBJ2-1,TGCAGTGCAAGACTAGCGGGGTACCTCTACAATGAGCAGTTCTTC,CSARLAGYLYNEQFF
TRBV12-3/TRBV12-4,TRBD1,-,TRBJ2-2,TGTGCCAGCAGAATACAGGGGGCAACCGGGGAGCTGTTTTTT,CASRIQGATGELFF
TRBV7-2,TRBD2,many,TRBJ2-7,TGTGCCAGCAGCCGCGGACTAGCGGAAAAGGGTGAGCAGTACTTC,CASSRGLAEKGEQYF
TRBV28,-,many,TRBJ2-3,TGTGCCAGCAGCCCATACATACTCACCAGCACAGATACGCAGTATTTT,CASSPYILTSTDTQYF
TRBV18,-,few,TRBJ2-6,TGTGCCAGCTCACCACCGATTGTGCCTGGGGCCAACGTCCTGACTTTC,CASSPPIVPGANVLTF
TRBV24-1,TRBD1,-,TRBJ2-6,TGTGCCACCAGTGATTTGGCCCCGACAGGGGTTAACTCTGGGGCCAACGTCCTGACTTTC,CATSDLAPTGVNSGANVLTF
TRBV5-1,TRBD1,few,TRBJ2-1,TGCGCCAGCAGCCTGAATCCCGGGACAGGCTCCTACAATGAGCAGTTCTTC,CASSLNPGTGSYNEQFF
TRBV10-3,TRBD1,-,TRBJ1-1,TGTGCCATCAGCACTGGACAGGGAGCGTACACTGAAGCTTTCTTT,CAISTGQGAYTEAFF
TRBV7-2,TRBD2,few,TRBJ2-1,TGTGCCAGCAGCCTTAGCCGCGGGAGCTCCTACAATGAGCAGTTCTTC,CASSLSRGSSYNEQFF
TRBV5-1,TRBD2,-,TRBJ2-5,TGCGCCAGCAGCTTGGCGACTAGCGGAAGGGGGGAGACCCAGTACTTC,CASSLATSGRGETQYF
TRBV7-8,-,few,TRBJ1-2,TGTGCCAGCAGCTTAGTCTCCCTCGATGGCTACACCTTC,CASSLVSLDGYTF
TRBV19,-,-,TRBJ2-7,TGTGCCAGTAGTTCTTTCGCCGGGACATCCTACGAGCAGTACTTC,CASSSFAGTSYEQYF
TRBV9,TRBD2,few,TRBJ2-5,TGTGCCAGCAGCGTTAATAGCGGGGGGGCCGCAGAGACCCAGTACTTC,CASSVNSGGAAETQYF
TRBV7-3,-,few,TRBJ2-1,TGTGCCAGCGGACGGTCTCGGGGTGAAGAGCAGTTCTTC,CASGRSRGEEQFF
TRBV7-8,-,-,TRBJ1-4,TGTGCCAGCAGCGGGGGAAGATCTAATGAAAAACTGTTTTTT,CASSGGRSNEKLFF
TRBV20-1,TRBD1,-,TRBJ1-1,TGCAGTGCTGAGGACAGGGACACTGAAGCTTTCTTT,CSAEDRDTEAFF
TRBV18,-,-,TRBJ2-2,TGTGCCAGCTCACCACAGAGGAACACCGGGGAGCTGTTTTTT,CASSPQRNTGELFF
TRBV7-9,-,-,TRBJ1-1,TGTGCCAGCAGCTTAGGCCCAGGGGCAGCTTTCTTT,CASSLGPGAAFF